In this sample, the clone carrying this T cell receptor beta chain turned up a few times. TCRdb reprocessed the RT-PCR reads with MiXCR, giving one entry per CDR3 protein. The sample consists of about 960,000 distinct CDR3 sequences, over 15% of them appearing once. The sample originates from a study of patients and donors after allogeneic stem cell transplantation. Germline loops: CDR1 DFQATT, CDR2 SNEGSKA (reference sequence). The ends were cut back, 3 bases at V and 1 base at J, with 7 bases in the middle. The CDR3 runs to 13 residues. The chain employs TRBV20-1 and TRBJ1-3; D gene uncertain. This clonotype was sampled from a human donor who was either an allogeneic HSCT recipient or a stem cell or donor lymphocyte infusion donor (not recorded which). It is not recorded whose cells these are; they may come from a transplant donor. Material for sequencing was blood, either unsorted or a sorted T cell fraction (not recorded which). The CDR3 nucleotides are TGCAGTGCTAGCGTGGGTTCTGGAAACACCATATATTTT. Protein: CSASVGSGNTIYF.